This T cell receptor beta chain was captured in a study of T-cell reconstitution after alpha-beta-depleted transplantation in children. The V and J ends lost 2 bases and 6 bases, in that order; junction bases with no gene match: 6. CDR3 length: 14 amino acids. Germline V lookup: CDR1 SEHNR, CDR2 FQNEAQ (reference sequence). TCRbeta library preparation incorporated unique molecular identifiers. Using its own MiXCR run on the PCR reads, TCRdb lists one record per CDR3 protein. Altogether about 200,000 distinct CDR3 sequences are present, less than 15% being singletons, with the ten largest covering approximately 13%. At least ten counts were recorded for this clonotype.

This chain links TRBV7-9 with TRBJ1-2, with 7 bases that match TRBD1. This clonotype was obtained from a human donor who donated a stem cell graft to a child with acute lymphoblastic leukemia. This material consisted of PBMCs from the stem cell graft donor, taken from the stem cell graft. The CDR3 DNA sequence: TGTGCCAGCAGCTTATACAGGGGCTTTGATGGCTACACCTTC. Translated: CASSLYRGFDGYTF.